This entry lists 14 T cell receptor beta chains sequenced from one sample in a study of OX40 agonist ivuxolimab in advanced cancers. Assay used: immunoSEQ multiplex PCR; TCRdb lists only in-frame clones, some missing. The top ten clones hold around 25% of a sample with roughly 60,000 clones, about four fifths of them seen once. Sequenced here: CD4+ or CD8+ T cells sorted from blood, sampled in a trial of the OX40 agonist ivuxolimab. Receptors were obtained from an adult with an advanced solid tumor such as melanoma, head and neck, liver or kidney cancer.

The V gene is TRBV18, the J gene TRBJ1-3; 7 bases agree with TRBD1. Losses at the gene ends were 7 bases for V and 1 base for J; bases not matched to a gene: 4. Germline CDR1 and CDR2: KGHSH and LQKENI. CDR3 length equals 14 residues. CDR3 sequence: CASLGQPSGNTIYF. The CDR3, as DNA: TGTGCCAGCTTGGGACAGCCGTCTGGAAACACCATATATTTT.

This clone came up once. The chain links TRBV4-1 to TRBJ1-2; D possibly corresponds to TRBD1 (5 bases). The ends were cut back, 1 base at V and 7 bases at J, with 13 bases in the middle. Germline CDR1 is MGHRA and CDR2 is YSYEKL. CDR3 length: 14 amino acids. This CDR3 reads CASSQGRREGGYTF. The CDR3, as DNA: TGCGCCAGCAGCCAAGGTCGCAGGGAAGGTGGCTACACCTTC.

The genes are TRBV19 and TRBJ1-4; D is ambiguous. Germline V gene data show CDR1 as LNHDA and CDR2 as SQIVND (reference sequence). The germline V and J ends were trimmed by 7 bases and 2 bases, with 8 bases remaining between them. The CDR3 totals 13 residues. The CDR3 sequence: CASTRGTNEKLFF. The CDR3 bases are TGTGCCAGTACCCGGGGTACTAATGAAAAACTGTTTTTT.

This clone came up a few times. V is TRBV2 and J is TRBJ1-6; D is uncertain. This CDR3 spans 13 amino acids. With 7 bases removed from V and 6 bases from J, the gap between germline ends came to 10 bases. Germline-derived CDR1 and CDR2 are SNHLY and FYNNEI. CDR3 nucleotides: TGTGCCAGCATGGAGGGCCTTAATTCACCCCTCCACTTT. This encodes CASMEGLNSPLHF.

The V call is TRBV18, the J call TRBJ1-2; 8 nucleotides line up with TRBD1. The V and J ends lost 1 base and 6 bases, in that order; junction bases with no gene match: 1. CDR3 length: 13 amino acids. Germline loops: CDR1 KGHSH, CDR2 LQKENI. This CDR3 reads CASSPLQGDGYTF. CDR3 bases: TGTGCCAGCTCACCACTACAGGGGGATGGCTACACCTTC.

This chain links TRBV29-1 with TRBJ1-2; 9 bases are a match to TRBD1. This CDR3 is built from 14 residues. With V trimmed by 7 bases and J by 7 bases, 13 bases remained unmatched. Germline V gives CDR1 SQVTM, CDR2 ANQGSEA. CDR3 bases: TGCAGCGCTGCTCGAATCGGGACAGGGAGTGGCTACACCTTC. Translating gives CSAARIGTGSGYTF. Together with reference TRBV29-1 and TRBJ1-2, the CDR3 gives the full variable domain: SAVISQKPSRDICQRGTSLTIQCQVDSQVTMMFWYRQQPGQSLTLIATANQGSEATYESGFVIDKFPISRPNLTFSTLTVSNMSPEDSSIYLCSAARIGTGSGYTFGSGTRLTVV.

The genes are TRBV5-1 and TRBJ1-2; 11 nucleotides agree with TRBD1. CDR3 size: 15 residues. The ends lost 7 bases at V and 6 bases at J; junction bases unmatched: 11. Germline values: CDR1 SGHRS, CDR2 YFSETQ. DNA for the CDR3: TGCGCCAGCGACGACCCCAGGACAGGGGGCAATGGCTACACCTTC. Protein: CASDDPRTGGNGYTF.

The chain couples TRBV4-2 to TRBJ1-1; D unclear. The CDR3 extends over 11 amino acids. Trimming left V 0 bases short and J 9 bases short, with 5 bases between. The germline gives CDR1 LGHNA, CDR2 YNFKEQ. CDR3 DNA: TGTGCCAGCAGCCAAGAGGGTAAAGCTTTCTTT. Its protein product is CASSQEGKAFF.

The chain is built from TRBV19 and TRBJ2-7, with D possibly being TRBD1 or TRBD2 (5 bases each). This CDR3 contains 12 residues. The germline V gene encodes CDR1 LNHDA and CDR2 SQIVND (reference sequence). The germline V and J ends were trimmed by 8 bases and 6 bases, with 14 bases remaining between them. The CDR3 region is CASGDGVGEQYF. CDR3 in DNA: TGTGCCAGTGGGGACGGAGTCGGCGAGCAGTACTTC.

This chain uses TRBV18 with TRBJ1-5; D is ambiguous. The V gene lost 4 bases and the J gene lost 6 bases, with 16 bases spanning the gap. The germline V gene encodes CDR1 KGHSH and CDR2 LQKENI. The CDR3 length is 15 residues. The CDR3, as DNA: TGTGCCAGCTCACAGTGGACGGGCGGCATTCAGCCCCAGCATTTT. Protein product: CASSQWTGGIQPQHF.

The chain couples TRBV6-5 to TRBJ2-5, with 10 bases that match TRBD2. V shed 4 bases, J shed 7 bases, and the junction held 6 bases outside the gene matches. CDR1 MNHEY and CDR2 SVGAGI come from the germline V gene. The CDR3 is 14 residues long. The chain's CDR3 is CASSSSGGGVTQYF. The CDR3 nucleotides read TGTGCCAGCAGTTCTAGCGGGGGAGGGGTGACCCAGTACTTC.

The chain recombines TRBV12-5 with TRBJ2-3; no definite D call. This CDR3 has 14 amino acids. Germline V gene sequence: CDR1 LGHNT, CDR2 FRNRAP. Trimming removed 4 bases at V and 7 bases at J, with 15 bases between. CDR3 residues: CASGSYLPGNTQYF. In nucleotides, the CDR3 is TGTGCTAGTGGTTCTTATCTCCCTGGAAATACGCAGTATTTT.

The chain is built from TRBV6-6 and TRBJ1-2; D gene ambiguous. Trimming took off 2 bases at V and 2 bases at J, with 12 bases between the two ends. Germline CDR1 is MNHNY and CDR2 is SVGAGI (reference sequence). This CDR3 is built from 15 residues. In DNA form, the CDR3 reads TGTGCCAGCAGTTACGGGGATGTTTTAAACTATGGCTACACCTTC. Protein: CASSYGDVLNYGYTF.

The rearrangement uses TRBV2 and TRBJ1-2, with 11 bases lining up with TRBD1. Losses at the gene ends were 4 bases for V and 4 bases for J; bases not matched to a gene: 2. Germline CDR1 is SNHLY and CDR2 is FYNNEI. This CDR3 spans 14 amino acids. CDR3 in DNA: TGTGCCAGCAGTGGGACAGGGGGCTTCTATGGCTACACCTTC. It codes for CASSGTGGFYGYTF.